One sample yielded the 8 T cell receptor beta chains listed below, sequenced in a study of blood T cell repertoires in COVID-19. Method: immunoSEQ multiplex PCR; TCRdb's copy keeps in-frame clones and lacks some. The sample includes tens of thousands of clones, 70% to 85% seen only once; the top ten take about 0.87%. Sequenced input: peripheral blood. All receptors derive from a woman in her 70s with acute or convalescent COVID-19.

J is TRBJ2-2 and V is TRBV9; 10 bases map to TRBD2. Germline CDR1 and CDR2: SGDLS and YYNGEE. This CDR3 is built from 15 residues. With 4 bases clipped from V and 6 bases from J, the junction kept 6 bases outside the gene matches. The CDR3: CASSPGTSVPGELFF. The CDR3 DNA reads as TGTGCCAGCAGCCCAGGGACTAGCGTTCCCGGGGAGCTGTTTTTT.

The table lists this clone with a count of one. The chain uses TRBV29-1 and TRBJ2-7; the match to TRBD1 covers 9 bases. The CDR3 runs to 12 residues. V lost 7 bases to trimming and J lost 3 bases; unmatched junction nucleotides: 4. The germline gives CDR1 SQVTM, CDR2 ANQGSEA. The CDR3, as DNA: TGCAGCGCAGGGGACAGGGACTACGAGCAGTACTTC. Protein: CSAGDRDYEQYF.

CDR3 region: CASRASGGALGTQYF. CDR3 nucleotides: TGCGCCAGCAGAGCTAGCGGGGGGGCTTTAGGGACCCAGTACTTC. The chain carries TRBV5-1 and TRBJ2-5, with 12 bases identical to TRBD2. Germline CDR1 is SGHRS and CDR2 is YFSETQ. This CDR3 spans 15 amino acids. With V trimmed by 5 bases and J by 7 bases, 9 bases remained unmatched.

This clone has just a few counts. The J gene is TRBJ1-5, the V gene TRBV6-5, with TRBD1 as a possible D gene (5 bases). The ends were cut back, 4 bases at V and 2 bases at J, with 9 bases in the middle. The CDR3 runs to 14 residues. Looked up from germline, CDR1 is MNHEY and CDR2 is SVGAGI. The CDR3 spells CASSSSRGNQPQHF. The CDR3, as DNA: TGTGCCAGCAGTTCAAGCAGGGGCAATCAGCCCCAGCATTTT.

This clone was detected only a few times. The J gene is TRBJ1-1, the V gene TRBV6-5; 7 bases agree with TRBD1. Germline V CDR1 and CDR2: MNHEY, SVGAGI. This CDR3 region has 14 residues. J lost 1 base, V lost 6 bases, and 5 bases had no gene match. The CDR3 DNA reads TGTGCCAGCAGGCTAGACAGGGCGAACACTGAAGCTTTCTTT. It specifies CASRLDRANTEAFF.

The chain recombines TRBV27 with TRBJ1-5, with a possible D match to TRBD1 (6 bases). Deletions cut 6 bases from V and 4 bases from J, with 13 bases between. The CDR3 spans 14 residues. Germline V gene data show CDR1 as MNHEY and CDR2 as SMNVEV (reference sequence). This chain's CDR3 is CASRPLTGNQPQHF. In DNA, the CDR3 is TGTGCCAGCAGACCATTGACAGGTAATCAGCCCCAGCATTTT.

The chain is built from TRBV9 and TRBJ2-6; D is possibly TRBD2 (6 bases). This CDR3 is 16 amino acids long. The V gene's germline CDR1 is SGDLS and CDR2 YYNGEE. Deletions cut 6 bases from V and 0 bases from J, with 13 bases between. The CDR3 is CASTMGLLSGANVLTF. The DNA for the CDR3 is TGTGCCAGCACCATGGGACTTCTCTCTGGGGCCAACGTCCTGACTTTC.

The chain couples TRBV5-4 to TRBJ2-2; TRBD1 matches 9 bases. Per germline, CDR1 SGHNT and CDR2 YYREEE (reference sequence). The CDR3 is 16 residues long. Losses at the gene ends were 0 bases for V and 4 bases for J; bases not matched to a gene: 4. CDR3: CASSLGGQGITGELFF. The CDR3 region has the DNA TGTGCCAGCAGCTTGGGAGGACAGGGGATCACCGGGGAGCTGTTTTTT.